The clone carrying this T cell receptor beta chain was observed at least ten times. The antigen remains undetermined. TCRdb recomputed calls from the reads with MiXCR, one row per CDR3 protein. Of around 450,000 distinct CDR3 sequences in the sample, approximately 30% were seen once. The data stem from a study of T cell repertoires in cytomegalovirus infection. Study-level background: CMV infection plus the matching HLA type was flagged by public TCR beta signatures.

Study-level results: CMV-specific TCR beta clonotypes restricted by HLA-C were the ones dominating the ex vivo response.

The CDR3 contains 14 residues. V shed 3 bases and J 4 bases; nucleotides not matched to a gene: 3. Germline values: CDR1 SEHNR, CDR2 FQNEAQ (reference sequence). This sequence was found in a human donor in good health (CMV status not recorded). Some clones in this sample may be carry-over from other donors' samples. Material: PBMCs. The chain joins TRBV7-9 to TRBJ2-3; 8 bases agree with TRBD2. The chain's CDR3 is CASSFGGAADTQYF. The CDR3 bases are TGTGCCAGCAGCTTCGGGGGGGCGGCAGATACGCAGTATTTT.